This T cell receptor beta chain was documented in a study of CD8+ T cells in alopecia areata. Treatment defined: oral pan-JAK inhibitor, 5-10 mg twice daily. Study results and caveats: For baseline CD8+ expansion, any link to response stays uncertain with one nonresponder. Shared TCR sequences were less clear between patients than in mice, possibly partly from HLA diversity.

Following extraction, RNA underwent reverse transcription to cDNA, which served as the sequencing template. Measured with immunoSEQ multiplex PCR; TCRdb has only the in-frame clones, and not every one. The sample holds about 210,000 clones; about 58% are singletons and the top ten take 1.6%. This clone was found a few times. The antigen remains unidentified. The CDR3 length is 15 residues. Germline CDR1 reads SGHAT; CDR2 reads FQNNGV. Deletions cut 3 bases from V and 0 bases from J, with 11 bases between. V usage is TRBV11-2 and J usage is TRBJ1-2, with D possibly TRBD1 on 6 matching bases. Material: CD4+ T cells sorted from blood, obtained at week 4, from a patient treated with tofacitinib. The TCR was taken from a human donor with alopecia areata. The CDR3, as DNA: TGTGCCAGCAGCTTCCGCCGACAGGCTAACTATGGCTACACCTTC. This encodes CASSFRRQANYGYTF.